Listed below are T cell receptor beta chains from one sample, sequenced in a study of regulatory T cells in long-lasting Graves disease. TCRdb passed the multiplex PCR reads through MiXCR, listing each CDR3 protein once. The sample holds approximately 460,000 distinct CDR3 sequences, about 15% seen once. The data also belong to a second study, concerning T cells in Graves' hyperthyroidism and ophthalmopathy.

Sequences were derived from peripheral blood mononuclear cells (PBMCs), sampled at new diagnosis, from a patient treated with antithyroid drugs. These receptor sequences come from a woman younger than 45 with Graves disease. Each CDR3 is given with its conserved first and last residue. The order of the fields is J gene, V gene, clone size, D gene, CDR3 length, CDR3 DNA, CDR3 protein. A D gene is named only where the DNA matches it firmly. Size is stated for part of the rows, as once, few or many counts, or as a class when the clone is expanded.

J: TRBJ2-2
V: TRBV10-3
size: many
D: -
length: 13
DNA: TGTGCCGCCCGCGTGTGGTCAACCGGGGAGCTGTTTTTT
CDR3: CAARVWSTGELFF

J: TRBJ2-1
V: TRBV19
size: few
D: -
length: 16
DNA: TGTGCCAGTAGAACTTTGAAGGGCGGCACCTACAATGAGCAGTTCTTC
CDR3: CASRTLKGGTYNEQFF

J: TRBJ2-1
V: TRBV4-3
size: -
D: TRBD2
length: 20
DNA: TGCGCCAGCAGCCAAGGTGACCCACCCAATCGGACTAGCGGGGGAAATGAGCAGTTCTTC
CDR3: CASSQGDPPNRTSGGNEQFF

J: TRBJ2-2
V: TRBV7-2
size: -
D: -
length: 14
DNA: TGTGCCAGCAGCTCTGGACAGTACACCGGGGAGCTGTTTTTT
CDR3: CASSSGQYTGELFF

J: TRBJ2-7
V: TRBV7-2
size: many
D: -
length: 18
DNA: TGTGCCAGCAGCTTATTTGGAGGGGGCGCAGGGGTCGCCTACGAGCAGTACTTC
CDR3: CASSLFGGGAGVAYEQYF

J: TRBJ2-7
V: TRBV5-1
size: many
D: TRBD2
length: 14
DNA: TGCGCCAGCAGCACGACTAGCGGGAGCCACGAGCAGTACTTC
CDR3: CASSTTSGSHEQYF

J: TRBJ2-5
V: TRBV9
size: -
D: -
length: 14
DNA: TGTGCCAGCAGCGTAGGTCGGAAACAAGAGACCCAGTACTTC
CDR3: CASSVGRKQETQYF

J: TRBJ1-2
V: TRBV15
size: few
D: -
length: 13
DNA: TGTGCCACCAGCGGTACAGAAGTCTATGGCTACACCTTC
CDR3: CATSGTEVYGYTF

J: TRBJ2-2
V: TRBV5-1
size: many
D: -
length: 16
DNA: TGCGCCAGCAGCCCAGGGGCTAGCGTTGTAATCGGGGAGCTGTTTTTT
CDR3: CASSPGASVVIGELFF

J: TRBJ2-7
V: TRBV15
size: many
D: -
length: 14
DNA: TGTGCCACCAGCAGAGATTCCCTCGTGGACGAGCAGTACTTC
CDR3: CATSRDSLVDEQYF

J: TRBJ2-7
V: TRBV14
size: -
D: TRBD2
length: 19
DNA: TGTGCCAGCAGCCCCAGGCTAGCGGGAGGGCCTGGGGGGCTCTACGAGCAGTACTTC
CDR3: CASSPRLAGGPGGLYEQYF

J: TRBJ2-2
V: TRBV11-2
size: few
D: -
length: 12
DNA: TGTGCCAGCAGCTTTCCCATCGGGGAGCTGTTTTTT
CDR3: CASSFPIGELFF

J: TRBJ1-5
V: TRBV12-3/TRBV12-4
size: few
D: TRBD1
length: 14
DNA: TGTGCCAGCAGGGAAAACAGGGGAACTCAGCCCCAGCATTTT
CDR3: CASRENRGTQPQHF

J: TRBJ2-1
V: TRBV27
size: many
D: -
length: 16
DNA: TGTGCCAGCAGTTTATTTGGCGGTAGCTCCTACAATGAGCAGTTCTTC
CDR3: CASSLFGGSSYNEQFF

J: TRBJ2-7
V: TRBV27
size: -
D: TRBD1
length: 16
DNA: TGTGCCAGCAAAATTAAGGGGACAGAGCGCTTCTACGAGCAGTACTTC
CDR3: CASKIKGTERFYEQYF

J: TRBJ2-7
V: TRBV7-2
size: many
D: -
length: 15
DNA: TGTGCCAGCAACCCGTTTGGGCAGAAAGCCTACGAGCAGTACTTC
CDR3: CASNPFGQKAYEQYF

J: TRBJ1-1
V: TRBV5-1
size: -
D: -
length: 15
DNA: TGCGCCAGCAGCGCCGAGATGGGGGGGAACACTGAAGCTTTCTTT
CDR3: CASSAEMGGNTEAFF

J: TRBJ2-1
V: TRBV20-1
size: few
D: TRBD2
length: 14
DNA: TGCAGTGCTATCCTAGCGGGAAGAGACAATGAGCAGTTCTTC
CDR3: CSAILAGRDNEQFF

J: TRBJ2-2
V: TRBV12-3/TRBV12-4
size: many
D: -
length: 12
DNA: TGTGCCAGCAGTTCCTCCGACGGGGAGCTGTTTTTT
CDR3: CASSSSDGELFF

J: TRBJ2-1
V: TRBV7-9
size: few
D: -
length: 16
DNA: TGTGCCAGCAGCTCTCCCGGGACTAAGGGGGGCAATGAGCAGTTCTTC
CDR3: CASSSPGTKGGNEQFF

J: TRBJ2-1
V: TRBV4-3
size: -
D: TRBD2
length: 15
DNA: TGCGCCAGTACGAGACTAGCGGGAACCTACAATGAGCAGTTCTTC
CDR3: CASTRLAGTYNEQFF

J: TRBJ1-5
V: TRBV29-1
size: -
D: -
length: 12
DNA: TGCAGCGTTGGGGGGGGCCCAGGTCCCCAGCATTTT
CDR3: CSVGGGPGPQHF

J: TRBJ2-7
V: TRBV20-1
size: -
D: TRBD2
length: 14
DNA: TGCAGTGCTAACGGGGGGAGGGTCTCCTACGAGCAGTACTTC
CDR3: CSANGGRVSYEQYF

J: TRBJ2-1
V: TRBV6-2/TRBV6-3
size: few
D: -
length: 15
DNA: TGTGCCAGCAGTTCCCCGGGAAAAGGAAACAATGAGCAGTTCTTC
CDR3: CASSSPGKGNNEQFF

J: TRBJ2-7
V: TRBV28
size: -
D: -
length: 13
DNA: TGTGCCAGCAGCCGCCAGACAAACTACGAGCAGTACTTC
CDR3: CASSRQTNYEQYF

J: TRBJ1-5
V: TRBV4-3
size: many
D: -
length: 14
DNA: TGCGCCAGCAGCCAAGACACGAGCAATCAGCCCCAGCATTTT
CDR3: CASSQDTSNQPQHF

J: TRBJ2-7
V: TRBV5-1
size: -
D: -
length: 13
DNA: TGTGCCAGCAGCTTAGGTCCCCAGCGCGAGCAGTACTTC
CDR3: CASSLGPQREQYF

J: TRBJ2-5
V: TRBV20-1
size: few
D: -
length: 13
DNA: TGCAGTGCTGGGGGCAGCGGGCAAGAGACCCAGTACTTC
CDR3: CSAGGSGQETQYF

J: TRBJ1-1
V: TRBV30
size: many
D: -
length: 14
DNA: TGTGCCTGGATAAGGCTTTATATGAACACTGAAGCTTTCTTT
CDR3: CAWIRLYMNTEAFF

J: TRBJ2-6
V: TRBV19
size: few
D: -
length: 13
DNA: TGTGCCAGTGAGCAAACTGGGGCCAACGTCCTGACTTTC
CDR3: CASEQTGANVLTF

J: TRBJ2-5
V: TRBV7-2
size: -
D: -
length: 16
DNA: TGTGCCAGCAGCATAGGGGGTGGGGGGCCTGGAGAGACCCAGTACTTC
CDR3: CASSIGGGGPGETQYF

J: TRBJ2-1
V: TRBV14
size: many
D: -
length: 13
DNA: TGTGCCAGCAGCCAAGAACACAGCAATGAGCAGTTCTTC
CDR3: CASSQEHSNEQFF

J: TRBJ2-1
V: TRBV6-5
size: many
D: -
length: 15
DNA: TGTGCCAGCAGTTACGGCGGGGCCAACGGGGATGAGCAGTTCTTC
CDR3: CASSYGGANGDEQFF

J: TRBJ2-7
V: TRBV12-3/TRBV12-4
size: many
D: -
length: 12
DNA: TGTGCCAGCGTTGCAGGAAACTACGAGCAGTACTTC
CDR3: CASVAGNYEQYF

J: TRBJ2-2
V: TRBV3-1
size: many
D: TRBD2
length: 16
DNA: TGTGCCAGCAGCCATCGGACTAGCGGGAACACCGGGGAGCTGTTTTTT
CDR3: CASSHRTSGNTGELFF

J: TRBJ2-1
V: TRBV4-1
size: -
D: TRBD2
length: 18
DNA: TGCGCCAGCAGCCATCCTCGGTCTAGCGGGAGTAAGAACAATGAGCAGTTCTTC
CDR3: CASSHPRSSGSKNNEQFF

J: TRBJ2-2
V: TRBV5-1
size: many
D: TRBD1
length: 15
DNA: TGCGCCAGCAGTCCGGGACAGACGAACACCGGGGAGCTGTTTTTT
CDR3: CASSPGQTNTGELFF

J: TRBJ1-6
V: TRBV28
size: -
D: -
length: 16
DNA: TGTGCCAGCAGTCTCCGACAAATCTCCTATAATTCACCCCTCCACTTT
CDR3: CASSLRQISYNSPLHF

J: TRBJ1-3
V: TRBV6-1
size: -
D: -
length: 14
DNA: TGTGCCAGCATCGACAGGAGCTCTGGAAACACCATATATTTT
CDR3: CASIDRSSGNTIYF

J: TRBJ2-4
V: TRBV12-3/TRBV12-4
size: many
D: TRBD1
length: 13
DNA: TGTGCCAGCACTGACAGGGTCCAAAACATTCAGTACTTC
CDR3: CASTDRVQNIQYF

J: TRBJ2-1
V: TRBV6-1
size: many
D: TRBD2
length: 17
DNA: TGTGCCAGCAGTCCAATAGCGGGAGGGCGAGGGTACAATGAGCAGTTCTTC
CDR3: CASSPIAGGRGYNEQFF

J: TRBJ2-3
V: TRBV18
size: many
D: -
length: 17
DNA: TGTGCCAGCTCACCATTGGTTGGAACAAGTAGCACAGATACGCAGTATTTT
CDR3: CASSPLVGTSSTDTQYF

J: TRBJ2-1
V: TRBV3-1
size: many
D: TRBD2
length: 15
DNA: TGTGCCAGCAGCCAAGCGGGGACTAGTTGGAATGAGCAGTTCTTC
CDR3: CASSQAGTSWNEQFF